Detailed here is one T cell receptor (beta chain). Its antigen remains undetermined. No base quality information exists; no much larger clone differs at one position. This sample is drawn from a study of T cell repertoires in aging, cancer and after chemotherapy (dated by TCRdb to between 2017 and 2020). General notes on the study: Six donor age groups were covered, ranging from 30 or younger up to 70 or older, and each group contained at least three individuals. Healthy donor control TCR repertoires were recorded over several months to years and showed clear clonal overlap across re-sampling. The full dataset contained 8.5 million to 10 million TCR reads. To examine immunoaging and T cell reconstitution after chemotherapy, the study profiled TCR beta repertoires in peripheral blood from healthy donors and cancer patients. The cohort comprised 200 to 250 cancer patients, 94 with hematological and some 120 with solid cancers, plus 95 healthy donors as a reference group.

Here is what the overall study found, with its caveats: The authors noted that the repertoire data do not allow conclusions about immunological memory after chemotherapy. In healthy donors, the decline in TCR diversity with age was mainly explained by loss of richness, whereas in cancer patients loss of evenness was also found to contribute. Compared with age-matched healthy donors, untreated patients with either hematological or solid cancers had significantly lower TCR diversity in the blood along with higher clonality. Median generation probability increased over the chemotherapy interval in both cancer cohorts, suggesting repertoire reconstitution through rebound thymic output.

Rearranged TRB sequences spanning V, D and J segments were amplified by multiplex touch-down PCR using a mixed TRB-A/B primer pool. Illumina adapters and sample indices were attached to the amplicons through two consecutive PCR reactions run with Phusion HS II polymerase. The amplicons were purified from gel with the NucleoSpin Gel and PCR Clean-up kit and then assessed with Qubit and an Agilent 2100 Bioanalyzer. Sequencing of the libraries was done on an Illumina MiSeq with paired-end, single-indexed 600-cycle runs. As for the original processing: TRB sequences were processed with MiXCR versions 2.12 and 3.0.5. A clone was defined as each unique CDR3 nucleotide sequence, and only productive sequences supported by at least two reads were kept. Repertoire metrics included Shannon diversity, evenness, clonality (one minus evenness), and alpha-parameterized diversity profiles from alpha 0 to 5. The IGoR algorithm was used to compute generation probabilities of clones in paired pre- and post-chemotherapy samples. The public reads were quality trimmed at Q25 with fastp and then assembled into clones with MiXCR by TCRdb, keeping productive beta chains. Rows with one shared CDR3 protein collapse into an entry with the most common genes and DNA. For this entry, the V and J calls and clone size follow TCRdb and not the study's own pipeline. In all, the sample holds 2,500 to 3,000 distinct CDR3 sequences, and about a quarter of those were seen once. The top ten clones comprise around 9.4% of the sample.

Instead of sorted cells or RNA, genomic DNA extracted from peripheral blood served as the source for amplifying TCR beta rearrangements. The clonotype originates from a human donor in good health. Sequenced: blood.

For the CDR3, the sequence is CSARLGGRALSTDTQYF. The bases are TGCAGTGCTCGCCTGGGCGGGAGGGCCCTGTCGACAGATACGCAGTATTTT. The sequence joins TRBV20-1 to TRBJ2-3; 9 junctional bases match TRBD2. Via the germline V gene (reference sequence), CDR1 is DFQATT and CDR2 SNEGSKA. V is pruned by 5 bases and J by 3 bases, leaving 15 bases of the junction without a gene match. Including cysteine and phenylalanine, the CDR3 has 17 amino acids. Here the CDR3 DNA is all that survives: 51 bases in frame from base 1.